A selection of T cell receptor beta chains follows, all from one sample in a study of T cells in localized non-small cell lung cancer. Libraries were prepared by immunoSEQ multiplex PCR; TCRdb keeps only in-frame clonotypes and omits some of them. The table lists roughly 40,000 clones, around nine tenths of them singletons. The material sequenced was peripheral blood, taken before any cancer treatment. The receptors here all came from a woman aged 35 to 69 with stage I lung adenocarcinoma. The conserved cysteine and the conserved F or W are not part of the CDR3 here. The order of the fields is V gene, J gene, CDR3 length, D gene, CDR3 protein. A D gene is named only where the DNA matches it firmly.

TRBV28,TRBJ1-2,13,-,ASSLSVGQRYGYT
TRBV5-5,TRBJ2-7,12,TRBD1,ASSLGTGAYEQY
TRBV10-3,TRBJ2-1,12,-,AISKLGTSDEQF
TRBV5-4,TRBJ1-2,15,-,ASRSLGGGRWDYGYT
TRBV6-1,TRBJ2-7,12,-,ASSSGWTPYEQY
TRBV7-9,TRBJ2-1,13,-,ASSLERQGGAEQF
TRBV6-1,TRBJ1-2,13,-,ASSDLWGTNYGYT
TRBV5-4,TRBJ1-2,12,-,ASSFFTSNYGYT
TRBV5-1,TRBJ2-1,13,TRBD1,ASSPGQGRGNEQF
TRBV28,TRBJ2-7,13,TRBD2,ASSTPGTNDLVQY
TRBV5-1,TRBJ1-4,12,-,ASSTGHTNEKLF
TRBV29-1,TRBJ1-4,11,TRBD1,SVGDRGYEKLF
TRBV6-6,TRBJ2-7,10,-,ASSKLGYEQY
TRBV7-9,TRBJ1-2,14,-,ASSPAGEGRNYGYT
TRBV28,TRBJ1-2,14,-,ASSLCRAQPPYGYT
TRBV21-1,TRBJ2-7,17,-,ASIPPPASPTGGSYEQY
TRBV29-1,TRBJ1-4,10,-,SVGQYEEKLF
TRBV11-2,TRBJ2-6,15,TRBD2,ASSLGASGTGANVLT
TRBV4-2,TRBJ1-1,13,TRBD1,ASSQAGTGATEAF
TRBV5-1,TRBJ2-5,9,-,ASSLEGAQY
TRBV5-5,TRBJ1-4,15,TRBD1,ASSTSTGGGGHEKLF
TRBV5-4,TRBJ2-5,15,-,ASSPQQGSGSQETQY
TRBV6-1,TRBJ1-2,11,-,ASRTPVGAGYT
TRBV7-9,TRBJ1-5,11,TRBD1,ASGTGARQPQH
TRBV5-1,TRBJ2-2,15,TRBD2,ASSSLVGTSGTGELF